The entry below describes one TCR beta chain. This CDR3 is 15 amino acids long. The germline CDR1 and CDR2 sequences are SGHRS and YFSETQ. V gave up 3 bases and J gave up 5 bases; unmatched junction bases: 10. Enrolled through a virtual design, the participants were between roughly 18 and 89 years of age and came from approximately 25 US areas. Participants were placed into cohorts based on the clinical history they reported. Symptom resolution, clearance, or two negative PCRs marked the recovered donors of Cohort 3. Repertoires were generated with immunoSEQ multiplex PCR, while TCRdb's copy carries only in-frame clones and drops some. The sample records around 180,000 clones, 70% to 85% being singletons. The record originates from a study of blood T cell repertoires in COVID-19. At the level of the study: Samples representing acute and convalescent COVID-19 were sourced from the United States, Italy and Spain.

This sequence was found in a man aged 45-65 years who had recovered from COVID-19. Source material: PBMCs or T cells enriched from blood (not recorded which). This rearrangement joins TRBV5-1 to TRBJ1-2; TRBD1 agrees at 7 bases. The CDR3 protein is CASSSSPGQKYGYTF. DNA of the CDR3: TGCGCCAGCAGCTCTTCTCCGGGACAGAAATATGGCTACACCTTC. The full variable domain, in which reference TRBV5-1 and TRBJ1-2 provide the parts outside the CDR3, is KAGVTQTPRYLIKTRGQQVTLSCSPISGHRSVSWYQQTPGQGLQFLFEYFSETQRNKGNFPGRFSGRQFSNSRSEMNVSTLELGDSALYLCASSSSPGQKYGYTFGSGTRLTVV.